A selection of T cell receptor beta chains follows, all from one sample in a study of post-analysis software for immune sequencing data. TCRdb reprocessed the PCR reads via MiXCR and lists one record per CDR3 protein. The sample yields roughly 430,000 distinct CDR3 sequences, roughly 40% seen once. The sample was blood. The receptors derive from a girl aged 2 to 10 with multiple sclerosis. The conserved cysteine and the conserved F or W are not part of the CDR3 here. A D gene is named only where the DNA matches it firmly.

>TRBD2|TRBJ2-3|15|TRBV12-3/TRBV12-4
ASRVGTSGLNTDTQY
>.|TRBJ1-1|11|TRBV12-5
ASGLNVGTEAF
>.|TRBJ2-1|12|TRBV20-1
SAREQLWINEQF
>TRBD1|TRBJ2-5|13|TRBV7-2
ASSDRKGAGETQY
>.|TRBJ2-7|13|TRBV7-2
ASSLESGPSYEQY
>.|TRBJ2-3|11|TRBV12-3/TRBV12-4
ASSLFLTDTQY
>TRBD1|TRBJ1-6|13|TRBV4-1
ASSLGRDRNSPLH
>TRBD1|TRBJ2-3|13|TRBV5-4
ASSRVTGIADTQY
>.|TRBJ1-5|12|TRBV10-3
AISEDSSNQPQH
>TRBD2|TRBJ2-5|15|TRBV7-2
ASSKEFLAGDQETQY
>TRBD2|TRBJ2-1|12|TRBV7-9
ASSFSGSGNEQF
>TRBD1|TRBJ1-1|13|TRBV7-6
ASSGTVLMNTEAF
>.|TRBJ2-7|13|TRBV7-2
ASSLILTEGYEQY
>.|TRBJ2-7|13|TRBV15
ATSRDGIHSYEQY
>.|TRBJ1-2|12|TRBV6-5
ASSYGPGRYGYT
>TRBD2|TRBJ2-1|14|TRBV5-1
ASSLISASGPPSQF
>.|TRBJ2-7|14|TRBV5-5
ASSLVSSQADFKQY
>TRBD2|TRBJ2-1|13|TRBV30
AWILDERGKNEQF
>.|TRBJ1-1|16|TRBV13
ASSLLKRAGEMNTEAF
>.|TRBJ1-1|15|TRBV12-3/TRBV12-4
ARKEYTPRRRNTEAF
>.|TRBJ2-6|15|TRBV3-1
ASSPLGAGAGANVLT
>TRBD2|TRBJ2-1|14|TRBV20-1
SATGAGASSYNEQF
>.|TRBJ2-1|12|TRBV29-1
SVEVRDTYDEQF
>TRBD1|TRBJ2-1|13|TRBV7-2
ASSYSGTVYNEQF
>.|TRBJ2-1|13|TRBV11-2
ASSLGARPVDEQF
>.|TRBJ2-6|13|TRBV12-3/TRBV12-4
ASSLGAGYANVLT
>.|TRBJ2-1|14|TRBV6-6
ASSLSQWLKYNEQF
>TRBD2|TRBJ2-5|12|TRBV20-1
SAVTSMPQETQY
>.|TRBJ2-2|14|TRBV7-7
ASSPRGQGNTGELF
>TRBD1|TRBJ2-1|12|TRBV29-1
SVMTGGAYNEQF
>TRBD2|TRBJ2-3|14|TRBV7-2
ASSLASGGRTDTQY
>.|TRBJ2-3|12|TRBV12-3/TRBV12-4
ASSSGEGTDTQY
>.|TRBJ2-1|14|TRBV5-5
ASSLGGLDPVHEQF
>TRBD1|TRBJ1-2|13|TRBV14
ASSYGTGANYGYT
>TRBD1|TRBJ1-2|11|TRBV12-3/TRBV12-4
ASSPDRGPGYT
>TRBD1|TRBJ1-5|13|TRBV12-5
ASGSGQGVNQPQH
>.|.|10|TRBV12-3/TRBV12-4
AGSFDGYEQY
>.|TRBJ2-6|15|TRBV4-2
ASSPGDSYSGANVLT
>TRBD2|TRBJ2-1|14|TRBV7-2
ASSLGLAGGHNEQF
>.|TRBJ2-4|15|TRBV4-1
ASSQGGPPGHLLVQY
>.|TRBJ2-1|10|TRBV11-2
ASSFSPNEQF